This T cell receptor (beta chain) was sequenced in a study of regulatory T cells in long-lasting Graves disease. On the study more broadly: Persistent Graves' disease required over 5 years of antithyroid drugs and positive TSH receptor antibodies. Points from the study as a whole: Between persistent patients, a few thousand public clonotypes were shared, exceeding the roughly 1,000 shared between new patients. Persistent disease preferred TRBV28, TRBJ1-2 and TRBJ2-5.

Investigators prepared the TCR beta libraries by applying iRepertoire HTBI primers and Arm-PCR of CDR3 regions. In TCRdb, the multiplex PCR reads were re-called with MiXCR into one record per CDR3 protein. The repertoire has 350,000 to 500,000 distinct CDR3 sequences, around 23% of them found once; the top ten carry more than 13%. Germline assignment: CDR1 MGHRA and CDR2 YSYEKL. V lost 4 bases and J lost 8; bases outside the gene matches: 13. The CDR3 covers 15 residues. Time point meaning: persistent/refractory GD, antithyroid drugs over 5 years with positive TRAb. Extracted PBMC RNA gave rise to the TCR library. With EDTA tubes as the receptacles, 7.5 to 9 milliliters of peripheral blood were drawn. Notes on this clonotype: The antigen remains unidentified.

The TCR was taken from a female donor with Graves disease. The rearrangement links TRBV4-1 to TRBJ1-2; TRBD1 matches 7 bases. The sample in question was peripheral blood mononuclear cells (PBMCs), obtained when the disease was refractory, from a patient treated with antithyroid drugs. CDR3 nucleotide sequence: TGCGCCAGCAGCCCCTACTGGGAGGGGGCTTACGGCTACACCTTC. Amino acids: CASSPYWEGAYGYTF.